The clone carrying this TCR beta chain was observed a few times. This entry comes from a study of tumor and adjacent non-tumor tissue in lung cancer. This sample's RNA came from whole unsorted tissue. Chemotherapy-naive patients with new lung cancer underwent thoracic surgery in China, August–November 2014. The ends were cut back, 0 bases at V and 4 bases at J, with 10 bases in the middle. This CDR3 contains 15 residues. CDR1 is SGHRS and CDR2 is YFSETQ in the germline V gene. A modified ARM-PCR protocol with three rounds of nested PCR amplified TCRbeta. MiXCR, run by TCRdb on the multiplex PCR reads, gives a single entry per CDR3 protein. The data contain 200,000 to 250,000 distinct CDR3 sequences, 60% to 75% of them singletons.

The source material was lung tumor tissue. The clonotype was recovered from a man in his 60s with non-small cell lung cancer. The V gene is TRBV5-1, the J gene TRBJ2-2, with D maybe TRBD1 (5 bases). CDR3 in DNA: TGCGCCAGCAGCTTGGGGGCGCAGGGCACCGGGGAGCTGTTTTTT. This translates into CASSLGAQGTGELFF.